The rows below give T cell receptor beta chains drawn from one sample of a study of T cells in Graves' hyperthyroidism and ophthalmopathy. TCRdb itself ran the multiplex PCR reads through MiXCR, one entry per CDR3 protein. Among about 610,000 distinct CDR3 sequences listed, roughly 14% were seen once. The sequenced sample was blood. Receptors originate from a woman aged 40 to 50 with Graves' ophthalmopathy. CDR3s include the opening cysteine and the closing phenylalanine or tryptophan. D genes are given only for firm matches. The listing skips clone size in some rows; elsewhere it reads once, few, many or a size class.

abundance,v_gene,d_gene,j_gene,CDR3aa,CDR3nt
many,TRBV25-1,NA,TRBJ1-3,CASSDTLAGNTIYF,TGTGCCAGCAGTGACACGCTCGCTGGAAACACCATATATTTT
NA,TRBV7-2,NA,TRBJ2-7,CASSLELGQRMHF,TGTGCCAGCAGCTTAGAGTTGGGCCAGCGGATGCACTTC
many,TRBV9,NA,TRBJ2-2,CASTPSTRTNTGELFF,TGTGCCAGCACCCCCTCTACTAGGACGAACACCGGGGAGCTGTTTTTT
many,TRBV28,NA,TRBJ1-2,CASSPRGRGYGYTF,TGTGCCAGCAGTCCCCGGGGCAGGGGCTATGGCTACACCTTC
many,TRBV2,NA,TRBJ1-1,CASSETGMTEAFF,TGTGCCAGCAGTGAAACGGGAATGACTGAAGCTTTCTTT
many,TRBV27,NA,TRBJ2-7,CARSNQTCSEQYF,TGTGCCAGGAGTAATCAAACTTGTTCTGAGCAGTACTTC
many,TRBV6-1,NA,TRBJ1-1,CASTRVVVGEIEAFF,TGTGCCAGCACCAGGGTAGTAGTCGGGGAGATCGAAGCTTTCTTT
many,TRBV28,NA,TRBJ2-7,CATHSRDPYEQYF,TGTGCCACCCACTCCCGGGACCCCTACGAGCAATACTTC
many,TRBV20-1,NA,TRBJ1-5,CSARETPDQPQHF,TGCAGTGCTAGGGAGACACCAGATCAGCCCCAGCATTTT
many,TRBV12-5,NA,TRBJ2-5,CASGPDRPETQYF,TGTGCTAGTGGACCCGACAGGCCAGAGACCCAGTACTTC
NA,TRBV11-1,NA,TRBJ2-7,CASSPYRVVGGVVGYEQYF,TGTGCCAGCAGCCCCTACCGCGTAGTCGGGGGCGTCGTCGGCTACGAGCAGTACTTC
many,TRBV11-3,NA,TRBJ2-5,CASGSGETQYF,TGTGCCAGCGGTAGTGGAGAGACCCAGTACTTC
many,TRBV18,NA,TRBJ1-1,CASGTRDMNTEAFF,TGTGCCAGCGGCACACGAGACATGAACACTGAAGCTTTCTTT
many,TRBV20-1,TRBD2,TRBJ2-7,CSAREGYGASGIYEQYF,TGCAGTGCTAGAGAGGGGTATGGGGCTAGCGGGATCTACGAGCAGTACTTC
many,TRBV29-1,TRBD1,TRBJ2-5,CSVGGLYRGSAETQYF,TGCAGCGTTGGTGGTTTATACAGGGGGTCTGCAGAGACCCAGTACTTC
many,TRBV28,TRBD2,TRBJ2-7,CASSLLGSGISSYEQYF,TGTGCCAGCAGTTTATTAGGGAGCGGGATTAGCTCCTACGAGCAGTACTTC
many,TRBV10-3,TRBD1,TRBJ1-1,CAIREGAMNTEAFF,TGTGCCATCAGGGAGGGGGCGATGAACACTGAAGCTTTCTTT
NA,TRBV29-1,NA,TRBJ2-4,CSVETGTGAKNIQYF,TGCAGCGTTGAAACGGGCACGGGGGCCAAAAACATTCAGTACTTC
many,TRBV6-2/TRBV6-3,NA,TRBJ1-2,CASSYEDGGTMGYTF,TGTGCCAGCAGTTACGAGGACGGCGGGACTATGGGCTACACCTTC
many,TRBV12-3/TRBV12-4,NA,TRBJ1-5,CASSFTGANQPQHF,TGTGCCAGCAGTTTTACGGGGGCCAATCAGCCCCAGCATTTT
few,TRBV28,NA,TRBJ1-1,CASSSETDGNTEAFF,TGTGCCAGCAGTTCCGAAACGGACGGTAACACTGAAGCTTTCTTT
many,TRBV2,NA,TRBJ2-5,CASSEQVETQYF,TGTGCCAGCAGTGAACAGGTGGAGACCCAGTACTTC
few,TRBV6-1,TRBD2,TRBJ2-2,CASSDKREGFGELFF,TGTGCCAGCAGTGATAAGCGGGAGGGCTTCGGGGAGCTGTTTTTT
NA,TRBV14,NA,TRBJ2-2,CASSQSRDTGELFF,TGTGCCAGCAGCCAGAGCAGGGACACCGGGGAGCTGTTTTTT
many,TRBV12-3/TRBV12-4,TRBD1,TRBJ2-6,CASSAPGQAGANVLTF,TGTGCCAGCAGTGCGCCGGGACAGGCTGGGGCCAACGTCCTGACTTTC
many,TRBV15,TRBD2,TRBJ2-7,CATSRGTSGNYEQYF,TGTGCCACCAGCAGAGGTACTAGCGGGAACTACGAGCAGTACTTC
many,TRBV28,TRBD1,TRBJ2-5,CASSPRTGRSATQYF,TGTGCCAGCAGCCCCCGGACAGGGAGGTCCGCGACCCAGTACTTC
many,TRBV5-1,NA,TRBJ1-1,CASSLTGERGAEAFF,TGCGCCAGCAGCTTGACGGGGGAAAGGGGGGCAGAAGCTTTCTTT
many,TRBV14,NA,TRBJ2-7,CASSQGLGLSYEQYF,TGTGCCAGCAGCCAAGGGTTGGGACTGAGCTACGAGCAGTACTTC
many,TRBV2,NA,TRBJ2-5,CASTQEETQYF,TGTGCCAGCACGCAGGAAGAGACCCAGTACTTC
many,TRBV25-1,TRBD1,TRBJ2-5,CASSEQTGGRQETQYF,TGTGCCAGCAGTGAGCAGACAGGGGGCCGGCAAGAGACCCAGTACTTC
many,TRBV6-1,NA,TRBJ2-7,CASSEVLTDHRPYEQYF,TGTGCCAGCAGTGAGGTTCTGACAGACCACCGCCCCTACGAGCAGTACTTC
many,TRBV29-1,NA,TRBJ2-1,CSGHQSSYNEQFF,TGCAGCGGGCACCAGAGCTCCTACAATGAGCAGTTCTTC
many,TRBV30,TRBD1,TRBJ2-7,CAWMGQGPEQYF,TGTGCCTGGATGGGACAGGGTCCCGAGCAGTACTTC
many,TRBV6-1,NA,TRBJ2-7,CASSKDPGYEQYF,TGTGCCAGCAGTAAGGACCCGGGGTACGAGCAGTACTTC